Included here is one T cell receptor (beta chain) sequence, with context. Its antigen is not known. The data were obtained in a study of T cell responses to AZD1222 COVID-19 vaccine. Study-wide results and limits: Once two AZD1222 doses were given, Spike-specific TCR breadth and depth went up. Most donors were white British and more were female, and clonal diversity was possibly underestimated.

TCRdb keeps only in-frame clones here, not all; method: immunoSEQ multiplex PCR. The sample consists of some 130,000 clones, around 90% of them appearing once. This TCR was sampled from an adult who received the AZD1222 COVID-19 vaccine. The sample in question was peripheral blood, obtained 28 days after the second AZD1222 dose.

Here the CDR3 DNA reads TGTGCCAGCAGCCCCGGGACTAGCGGGAGAGAAGAGACCCAGTACTTC. This gives the protein CASSPGTSGREETQYF. The gene calls are TRBV4-2 and TRBJ2-5, with 14 bases fitting TRBD2. Germline V CDR1 and CDR2: LGHNA, YNFKEQ. The V segment lost 4 bases and the J segment 3 bases; nucleotides outside the gene matches: 4. The CDR3 totals 16 residues.